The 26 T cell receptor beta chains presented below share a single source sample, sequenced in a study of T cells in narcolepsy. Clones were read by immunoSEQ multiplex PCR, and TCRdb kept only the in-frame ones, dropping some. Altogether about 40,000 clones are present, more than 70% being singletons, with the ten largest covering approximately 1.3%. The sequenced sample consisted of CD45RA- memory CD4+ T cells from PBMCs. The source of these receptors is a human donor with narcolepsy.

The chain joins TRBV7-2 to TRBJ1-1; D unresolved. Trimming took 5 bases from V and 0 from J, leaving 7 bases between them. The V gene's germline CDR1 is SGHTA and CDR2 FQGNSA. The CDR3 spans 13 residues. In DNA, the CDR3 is TGTGCCAGCAGCCCCCAGATGAACACTGAAGCTTTCTTT. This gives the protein CASSPQMNTEAFF.

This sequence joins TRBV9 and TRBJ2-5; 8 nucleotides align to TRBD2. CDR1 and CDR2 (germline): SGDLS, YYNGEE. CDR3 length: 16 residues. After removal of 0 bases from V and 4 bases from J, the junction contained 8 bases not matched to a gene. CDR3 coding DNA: TGTGCCAGCAGCGTAGTTGCGGGAGGAACCAGAGAGACCCAGTACTTC. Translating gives CASSVVAGGTRETQYF.

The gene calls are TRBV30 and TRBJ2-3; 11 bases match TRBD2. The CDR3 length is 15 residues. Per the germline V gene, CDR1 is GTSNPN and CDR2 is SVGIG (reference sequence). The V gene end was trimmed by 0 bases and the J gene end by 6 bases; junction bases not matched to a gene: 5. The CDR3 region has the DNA TGTGCCTGGAGTGTAAGGTCTAGCGGGGGGGATACGCAGTATTTT. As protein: CAWSVRSSGGDTQYF.

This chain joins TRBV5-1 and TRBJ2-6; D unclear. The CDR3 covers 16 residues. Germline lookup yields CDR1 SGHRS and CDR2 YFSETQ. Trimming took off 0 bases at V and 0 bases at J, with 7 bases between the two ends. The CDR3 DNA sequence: TGCGCCAGCAGCTTGGAGGCCTTCTCTGGGGCCAACGTCCTGACTTTC. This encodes CASSLEAFSGANVLTF.

This CDR3 is CASSLWGQGANEQFF. The CDR3 DNA reads TGTGCCAGCAGTTTATGGGGACAGGGGGCAAATGAGCAGTTCTTC. The V and J genes are TRBV28 and TRBJ2-1; 12 bases align to TRBD1. The CDR3 loop spans 15 amino acids. V lost 0 bases, J lost 7 bases, and 1 base stayed unmatched. Germline CDR1 reads MDHEN; CDR2 reads SYDVKM.

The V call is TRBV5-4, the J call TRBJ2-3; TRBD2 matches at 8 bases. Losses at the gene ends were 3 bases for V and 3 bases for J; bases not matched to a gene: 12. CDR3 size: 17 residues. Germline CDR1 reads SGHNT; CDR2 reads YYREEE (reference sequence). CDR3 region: CASSSGGTVIITDTQYF. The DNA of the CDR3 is TGTGCCAGCAGCTCGGGGGGGACTGTTATAATAACAGATACGCAGTATTTT.

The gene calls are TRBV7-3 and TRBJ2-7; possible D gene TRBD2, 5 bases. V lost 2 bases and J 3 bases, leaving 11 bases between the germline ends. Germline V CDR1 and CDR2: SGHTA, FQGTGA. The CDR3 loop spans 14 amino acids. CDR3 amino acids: CASSLSPLDYEQYF. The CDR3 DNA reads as TGTGCCAGCAGCTTATCGCCACTAGACTACGAGCAGTACTTC.

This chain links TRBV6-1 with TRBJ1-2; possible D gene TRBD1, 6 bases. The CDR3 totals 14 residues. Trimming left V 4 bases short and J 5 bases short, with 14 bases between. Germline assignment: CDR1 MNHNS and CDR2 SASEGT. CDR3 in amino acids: CASSVVTGTYGYTF. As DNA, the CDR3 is TGTGCCAGCAGTGTAGTAACGGGGACATATGGCTACACCTTC.

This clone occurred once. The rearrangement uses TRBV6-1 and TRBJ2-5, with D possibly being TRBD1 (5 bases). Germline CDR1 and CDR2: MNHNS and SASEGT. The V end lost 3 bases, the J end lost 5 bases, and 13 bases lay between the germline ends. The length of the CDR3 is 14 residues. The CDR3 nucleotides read TGTGCCAGCAGTGATACGTGGGGCCGGGAGACCCAGTACTTC. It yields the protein CASSDTWGRETQYF.

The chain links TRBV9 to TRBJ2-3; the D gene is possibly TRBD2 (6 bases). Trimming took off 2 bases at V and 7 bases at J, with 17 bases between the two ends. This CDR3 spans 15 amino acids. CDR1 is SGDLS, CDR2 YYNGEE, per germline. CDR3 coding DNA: TGTGCCAGCAGCGTTGATGACGGGAGATCGTATACGCAGTATTTT. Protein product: CASSVDDGRSYTQYF.

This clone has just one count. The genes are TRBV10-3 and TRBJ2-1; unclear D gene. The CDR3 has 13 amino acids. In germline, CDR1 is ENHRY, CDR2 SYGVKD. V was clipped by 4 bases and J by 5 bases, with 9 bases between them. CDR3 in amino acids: CAISGHEDNEQFF. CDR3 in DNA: TGTGCCATCAGTGGACATGAGGACAATGAGCAGTTCTTC.

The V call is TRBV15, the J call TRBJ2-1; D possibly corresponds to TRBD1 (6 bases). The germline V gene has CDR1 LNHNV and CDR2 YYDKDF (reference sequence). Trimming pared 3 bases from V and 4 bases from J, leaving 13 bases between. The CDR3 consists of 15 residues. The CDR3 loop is CATSRDSAQYNEQFF. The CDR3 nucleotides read TGTGCCACCAGCAGGGACAGTGCACAATACAATGAGCAGTTCTTC.

This chain's CDR3 is CASSKEGAITRQYF. The CDR3 region has the DNA TGTGCCAGCAGTAAGGAGGGGGCAATTACGAGGCAGTACTTC. The chain joins TRBV27 to TRBJ2-7; D is perhaps TRBD1 (7 bases). Trimming left V 5 bases short and J 9 bases short, with 20 bases between. Germline V gene lookup returns CDR1 MNHEY and CDR2 SMNVEV (reference sequence). The CDR3 covers 14 residues.

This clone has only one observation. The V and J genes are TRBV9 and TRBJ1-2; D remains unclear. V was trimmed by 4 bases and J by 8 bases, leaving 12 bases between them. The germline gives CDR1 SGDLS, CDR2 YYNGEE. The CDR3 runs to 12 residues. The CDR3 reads CASSLAPQGYTF. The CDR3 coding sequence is TGTGCCAGCAGCCTCGCCCCTCAGGGCTACACCTTC.

The CDR3 nucleotides are TGTGCCAGCCAGAAGGGATTAAACACAGATACGCAGTATTTT. This encodes CASQKGLNTDTQYF. V gene TRBV2 combines with J gene TRBJ2-3; the D is unclear. Germline CDR1 SNHLY, CDR2 FYNNEI. V was clipped by 8 bases and J by 2 bases, with 14 bases between them. The CDR3 length is 14 residues.

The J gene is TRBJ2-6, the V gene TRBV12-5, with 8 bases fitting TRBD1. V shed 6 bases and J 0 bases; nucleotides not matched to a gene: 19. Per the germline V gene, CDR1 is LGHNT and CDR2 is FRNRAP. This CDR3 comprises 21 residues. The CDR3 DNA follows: TGTGCTAGTGGCCCCGTTATAGGGGACAGGTCCTTCTCCTCTGGGGCCAACGTCCTGACTTTC. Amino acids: CASGPVIGDRSFSSGANVLTF.

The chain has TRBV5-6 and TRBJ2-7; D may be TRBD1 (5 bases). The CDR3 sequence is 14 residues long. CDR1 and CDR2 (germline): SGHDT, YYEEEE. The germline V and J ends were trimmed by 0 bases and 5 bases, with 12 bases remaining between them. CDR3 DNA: TGTGCCAGCAGCTTGGTGGTCAGGGAAGACGAGCAGTACTTC. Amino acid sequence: CASSLVVREDEQYF.

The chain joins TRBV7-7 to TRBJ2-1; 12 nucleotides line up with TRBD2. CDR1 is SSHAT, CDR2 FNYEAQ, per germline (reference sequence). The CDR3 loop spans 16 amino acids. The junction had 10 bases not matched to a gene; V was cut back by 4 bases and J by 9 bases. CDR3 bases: TGTGCCAGCAGCTCTTCTTCCCTAGCGGGAGGGGGTGAGCAGTTCTTC. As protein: CASSSSSLAGGGEQFF. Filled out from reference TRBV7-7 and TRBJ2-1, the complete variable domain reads GAGVSQSPRYKVTKRGQDVTLRCDPISSHATLYWYQQALGQGPEFLTYFNYEAQPDKSGLPSDRFSAERPEGSISTLTIQRTEQRDSAMYRCASSSSSLAGGGEQFFGPGTRLTVL.

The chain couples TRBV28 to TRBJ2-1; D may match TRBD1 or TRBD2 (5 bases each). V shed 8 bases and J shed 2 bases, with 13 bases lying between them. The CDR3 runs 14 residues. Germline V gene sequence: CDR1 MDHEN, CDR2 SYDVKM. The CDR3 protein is CASGGGYAYNEQFF. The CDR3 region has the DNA TGTGCCAGCGGGGGTGGGTATGCCTACAATGAGCAGTTCTTC. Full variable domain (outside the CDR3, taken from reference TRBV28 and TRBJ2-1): DVKVTQSSRYLVKRTGEKVFLECVQDMDHENMFWYRQDPGLGLRLIYFSYDVKMKEKGDIPEGYSVSREKKERFSLILESASTNQTSMYLCASGGGYAYNEQFFGPGTRLTVL.

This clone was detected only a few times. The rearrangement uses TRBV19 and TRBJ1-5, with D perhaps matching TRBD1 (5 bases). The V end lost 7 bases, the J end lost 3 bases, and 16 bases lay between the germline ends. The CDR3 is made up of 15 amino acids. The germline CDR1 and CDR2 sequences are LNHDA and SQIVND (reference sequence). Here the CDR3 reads CASIKDSGVNQPQHF. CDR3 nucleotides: TGTGCCAGTATCAAAGACAGTGGCGTCAATCAGCCCCAGCATTTT. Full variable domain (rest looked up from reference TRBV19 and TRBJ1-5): DGGITQSPKYLFRKEGQNVTLSCEQNLNHDAMYWYRQDPGQGLRLIYYSQIVNDFQKGDIAEGYSVSREKKESFPLTVTSAQKNPTAFYLCASIKDSGVNQPQHFGDGTRLSIL.

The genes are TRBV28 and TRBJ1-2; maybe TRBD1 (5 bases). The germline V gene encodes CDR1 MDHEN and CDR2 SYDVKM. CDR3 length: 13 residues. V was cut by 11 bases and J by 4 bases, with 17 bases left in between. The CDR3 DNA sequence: TGTGCCGGGTCAGGGTTGAGAGGCTATGGCTACACCTTC. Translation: CAGSGLRGYGYTF.

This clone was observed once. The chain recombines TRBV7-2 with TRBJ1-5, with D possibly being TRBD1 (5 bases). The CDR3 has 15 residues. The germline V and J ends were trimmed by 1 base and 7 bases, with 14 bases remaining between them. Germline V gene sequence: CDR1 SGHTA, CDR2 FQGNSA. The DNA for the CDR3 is TGTGCCAGCAGCTTAGTGGCCAGGGACGAACAGCCCCAGCATTTT. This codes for CASSLVARDEQPQHF.

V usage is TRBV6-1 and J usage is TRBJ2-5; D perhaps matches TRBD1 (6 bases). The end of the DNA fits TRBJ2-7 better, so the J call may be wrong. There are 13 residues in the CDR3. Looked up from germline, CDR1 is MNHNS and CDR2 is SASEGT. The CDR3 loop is CASVKGDSYEQYF. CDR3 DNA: TGTGCCAGCGTCAAGGGGGACTCCTACGAGCAGTACTTC.

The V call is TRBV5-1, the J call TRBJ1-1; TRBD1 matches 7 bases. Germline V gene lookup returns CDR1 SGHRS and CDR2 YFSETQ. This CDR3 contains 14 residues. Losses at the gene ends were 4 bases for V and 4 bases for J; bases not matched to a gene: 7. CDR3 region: CASSQGGGSTEAFF. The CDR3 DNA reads TGCGCCAGCAGCCAAGGAGGGGGCAGCACTGAAGCTTTCTTT.

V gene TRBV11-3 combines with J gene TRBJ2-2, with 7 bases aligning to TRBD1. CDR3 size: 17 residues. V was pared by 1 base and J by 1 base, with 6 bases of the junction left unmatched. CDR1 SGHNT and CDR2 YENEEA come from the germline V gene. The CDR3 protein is CASSLVTGALNTGELFF. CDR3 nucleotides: TGTGCCAGCAGCTTAGTAACAGGGGCCTTGAACACCGGGGAGCTGTTTTTT.

The DNA for the CDR3 is TGTGCCAGTAGTATATTGGACCATTCTGGGGATACGCAGTATTTT. Protein product: CASSILDHSGDTQYF. V is TRBV19 and J is TRBJ2-3; D uncertain. The ends were cut back, 2 bases at V and 6 bases at J, with 15 bases in the middle. This CDR3 region has 15 residues. Germline V gene data show CDR1 as LNHDA and CDR2 as SQIVND (reference sequence).